This T cell receptor (beta chain) was documented in a study of blood T cell repertoires in COVID-19. Whole-study context: Nucleic acid was either cDNA or gDNA, and it came from T cells, B-cell-depleted T cells, or PBMCs.

Per the study methods: The assay estimated nucleated cells by amplifying reference gene primers. Data came from immunoSEQ multiplex PCR; TCRdb stores just in-frame clones and leaves some out. The V and J calls and clone size come from that table; D and trimming were worked out from the DNA. The top ten clones hold approximately 3.7% of a sample with about 230,000 clones, approximately 88% of them seen once. About this clone: The sample holds other DNA sequences that translate to the same CDR3.

V lost 3 bases, J lost 2 bases, and 1 base stayed unmatched. The CDR3 extends over 15 amino acids. Looked up from germline, CDR1 is ENHRY and CDR2 is SYGVKD. The participants were between about 18 and 90 years old and came from some 23 US areas. Allocation to cohorts depended on clinical history reported by the participants. The sample taken for sequencing was PBMCs or T cells enriched from blood (not recorded which). The chain recombines TRBV10-3 with TRBJ1-5; TRBD1 agrees at 10 bases. The sequence came from a woman aged 25 to 45 who had been exposed to COVID-19. This CDR3 is CAISEGQGGNQPQHF. As DNA, the CDR3 is TGTGCCATCAGTGAAGGACAGGGGGGCAATCAGCCCCAGCATTTT.